The clone carrying this TCR beta chain has just a few counts. Germline values: CDR1 SGHAT, CDR2 FQNNGV. Trimming left V 1 base short and J 5 bases short, with 11 bases between. The CDR3 runs to 14 residues. This record belongs to a study of T cells after yellow fever vaccination. Via MiXCR, TCRdb re-called the 5' RACE reads, giving one row per CDR3 protein. Found here are 500,000 to 650,000 distinct CDR3 sequences, 12% of them singletons; the top ten hold more than 13%. This clonotype was obtained from a man under 40 who received the YFV17D yellow fever vaccine. Sequencing used PBMCs, obtained on the day of the yellow fever booster vaccination. The genes are TRBV11-2 and TRBJ2-5; D is undetermined. The CDR3 reads CASSLAHPLETQYF. The DNA of the CDR3 is TGTGCCAGCAGCTTAGCTCATCCCTTGGAGACCCAGTACTTC.